The rows below give T cell receptor beta chains drawn from one sample of a study of shared clonotypes between healthy human individuals. Measured with immunoSEQ multiplex PCR; TCRdb has only the in-frame clones, and not every one. The sample records about 600,000 clones, nearly 98% being singletons. Specimen: naive CD8+ T cells sorted from blood. The receptor source for this set is a man aged 25 to 40 in good health. Both conserved end residues are part of each CDR3. A D gene is named only where the DNA matches it firmly. Clone sizes are given selectively: once, few, many, or a class where the clone is expanded.

>TRBV29-1|TRBJ2-1|.|TRBD2
CSVVGVRTSGRSSYNEQFF
TGCAGCGTTGTAGGAGTGCGGACTAGCGGGAGAAGCTCCTACAATGAGCAGTTCTTC
>TRBV19|TRBJ1-1|.|.
CAGVRVTEAFF
TGTGCCGGCGTCAGGGTCACTGAAGCTTTCTTT
>TRBV9|TRBJ2-1|.|TRBD2
CASSLRTSAYNEQFF
TGTGCCAGCAGCCTTCGGACTAGCGCCTACAATGAGCAGTTCTTC
>TRBV7-2|TRBJ2-7|.|.
CASEQVVTNEQYF
TGTGCCAGCGAGCAGGTCGTCACCAACGAGCAGTACTTC
>TRBV27|TRBJ2-7|.|.
CASSSYRVAYEQYF
TGTGCCAGCAGTTCCTACAGGGTGGCTTACGAGCAGTACTTC
>TRBV29-1|TRBJ2-3|.|TRBD1
CSTPGTGMKYF
TGCAGCACACCCGGGACAGGCATGAAGTATTTT
>TRBV25-1|TRBJ1-4|.|TRBD1
CASGYRGRKLFF
TGTGCCAGCGGATACAGGGGGCGAAAACTGTTTTTT
>TRBV15|TRBJ2-7|.|.
CATSPRSGVNSYEQYF
TGTGCCACCAGCCCGCGGTCAGGGGTAAACTCCTACGAGCAGTACTTC
>TRBV4-3|TRBJ1-2|.|TRBD1
CASSQDGKTGSDGYTF
TGCGCCAGCAGCCAAGATGGGAAGACAGGGTCGGATGGCTACACCTTC
>TRBV4-3|TRBJ2-5|.|.
CASSHTREETQYF
TGCGCCAGCAGCCATACTAGGGAAGAGACCCAGTACTTC
>TRBV29-1|TRBJ1-1|.|.
CSAVPLTDLIKNTEAFF
TGCAGCGCCGTACCGCTGACTGATCTGATTAAGAACACTGAAGCTTTCTTT
>TRBV7-6|TRBJ2-7|.|TRBD2
CASSQTSGSGEQYF
TGTGCCAGCAGCCAGACTAGCGGGAGCGGCGAGCAGTACTTC
>TRBV2|TRBJ2-7|.|.
CASSVRDASLDEQYF
TGTGCCAGCAGTGTTCGGGACGCCTCCCTGGACGAGCAGTACTTC
>TRBV29-1|TRBJ2-1|.|TRBD2
CSVERASGTYNEQFF
TGCAGCGTTGAAAGGGCTAGCGGGACCTACAATGAGCAGTTCTTC
>TRBV19|TRBJ2-5|.|.
CASSFGALETQYF
TGTGCCAGTAGTTTTGGGGCGCTGGAGACCCAGTACTTC
>TRBV11-2|TRBJ2-5|.|.
CASSLTVPQETQYF
TGTGCCAGCAGCTTAACAGTTCCGCAAGAGACCCAGTACTTC
>TRBV5-1|TRBJ2-1|.|.
CASSPRENSYNEQFF
TGCGCCAGCAGCCCACGGGAGAACTCCTACAATGAGCAGTTCTTC
>TRBV13|TRBJ1-5|.|.
CASSNRDTNQPQHF
TGTGCCAGCAGCAACCGGGACACTAATCAGCCCCAGCATTTT
>TRBV27|TRBJ2-7|.|.
CASRLTLRVILTYEQYF
TGTGCCAGCAGACTAACTTTACGCGTAATACTAACCTACGAGCAGTACTTC
>TRBV14|TRBJ1-1|.|.
CASQSNTEAFF
TGTGCCAGCCAGTCGAACACTGAAGCTTTCTTT
>TRBV6-5|TRBJ1-1|.|TRBD1
CASTLTGNMNTEAFF
TGTGCCAGCACCTTGACAGGGAACATGAACACTGAAGCTTTCTTT
>TRBV14|TRBJ2-5|.|.
CASSQTGTWETQYF
TGTGCCAGCAGCCAAACAGGGACTTGGGAGACCCAGTACTTC
>TRBV11-3|TRBJ2-4|.|.
CASSLPLRQEKKNIQYF
TGTGCCAGCAGCTTACCTCTTAGACAGGAGAAAAAAAACATTCAGTACTTC
>TRBV6-5|TRBJ1-4|.|.
CASSGPTLLKLFF
TGTGCCAGCAGCGGACCCACACTATTGAAACTGTTTTTT
>TRBV13|TRBJ2-7|.|.
CASSFGVGQYF
TGTGCCAGCAGCTTCGGGGTCGGGCAGTACTTC
>TRBV7-3|TRBJ2-5|once|.
CASSLGVGYQETQYF
TGTGCCAGCAGCTTAGGGGTAGGGTACCAAGAGACCCAGTACTTC
>TRBV6-5|TRBJ2-2|.|.
CASSLGGSGELFF
TGTGCCAGCAGCCTTGGAGGGTCCGGGGAGCTGTTTTTT
>TRBV9|TRBJ2-7|.|.
CASSEAIEQYF
TGTGCCAGCAGCGAAGCCATTGAGCAGTACTTC
>TRBV10-2|TRBJ2-7|once|.
CASCWALSYEQYF
TGCGCCAGCTGCTGGGCCCTCTCCTACGAGCAGTACTTC
>TRBV14|TRBJ2-1|.|TRBD2
CASTPYRLAERSVNEQFF
TGTGCCAGCACCCCATATCGACTAGCGGAGAGATCGGTCAATGAGCAGTTCTTC
>TRBV7-6|TRBJ2-1|.|TRBD2
CASSLAGGRAADEQFF
TGTGCCAGCAGCTTAGCGGGCGGGAGGGCCGCGGATGAGCAGTTCTTC
>TRBV11-2|TRBJ2-1|once|TRBD2
CASSLVAGGSYNEQFF
TGTGCCAGCAGCTTAGTTGCGGGAGGCTCCTACAATGAGCAGTTCTTC
>TRBV7-9|TRBJ1-5|.|.
CASSTFSNQPQHF
TGTGCCAGCAGCACTTTTAGCAATCAGCCCCAGCATTTT
>TRBV7-9|TRBJ1-1|.|.
CASSTRMGGPKNTEAFF
TGTGCCAGCAGCACCCGGATGGGGGGACCGAAGAACACTGAAGCTTTCTTT
>TRBV19|TRBJ2-1|.|.
CASSMGGGTGSSYNEQFF
TGTGCCAGTAGTATGGGGGGCGGTACAGGGAGCTCCTACAATGAGCAGTTCTTC
>TRBV7-6|TRBJ2-7|.|.
CASASGDHYEQYF
TGTGCCAGCGCATCGGGCGACCACTACGAGCAGTACTTC
>TRBV2|TRBJ2-3|.|.
CASSTHRRRTSTDTQYF
TGTGCCAGCAGTACCCATAGAAGGAGAACCAGCACAGATACGCAGTATTTT
>TRBV28|TRBJ2-7|.|.
CASSPRHGSYEQYF
TGTGCCAGCAGCCCCCGACACGGATCCTACGAGCAGTACTTC
>TRBV9|TRBJ2-1|.|.
CASSERTSGTPLGNEQFF
TGTGCCAGCAGCGAACGCACCTCGGGGACTCCGCTCGGCAATGAGCAGTTCTTC
>TRBV7-9|TRBJ2-7|.|TRBD2
CASKRTSGSSYEQYF
TGTGCCAGCAAACGGACTAGCGGGAGTTCCTACGAGCAGTACTTC
>TRBV9|TRBJ1-5|.|TRBD1
CASSLTGEQPQHF
TGTGCCAGCAGCTTAACAGGGGAGCAGCCCCAGCATTTT
>TRBV27|TRBJ1-5|.|TRBD1
CASSSGTGYQPQHF
TGTGCCAGCAGTTCAGGGACAGGTTATCAGCCCCAGCATTTT
>TRBV7-2|TRBJ2-7|.|.
CASSFESSYEQYF
TGTGCCAGCAGCTTTGAGAGCTCCTACGAGCAGTACTTC
>TRBV5-5|TRBJ2-7|.|.
CASTEAYEQYF
TGTGCCAGCACCGAAGCCTACGAGCAGTACTTC
>TRBV27|TRBJ1-1|.|.
CASSPLAGNTEAFF
TGTGCCAGCAGTCCCCTGGCCGGGAACACTGAAGCTTTCTTT
>TRBV27|TRBJ2-1|.|.
CASSFGTSEQFF
TGTGCCAGCAGTTTCGGGACATCTGAGCAGTTCTTC
>TRBV29-1|TRBJ2-2|.|.
CSVEVNGFSGELFF
TGCAGCGTTGAAGTCAACGGATTCTCCGGGGAGCTGTTTTTT
>TRBV6-5|TRBJ1-2|.|TRBD1
CASSLTGVHGYTF
TGTGCCAGCAGTTTAACAGGGGTTCATGGCTACACCTTC
>TRBV28|TRBJ2-1|.|TRBD2
CASSSLVASGNNEQFF
TGTGCCAGCAGTTCCTTAGTGGCTAGCGGGAACAATGAGCAGTTCTTC
>TRBV4-3|TRBJ2-1|.|TRBD2
CASSPYDTGEALATYNEQFF
TGCGCCAGCAGCCCCTATGACACCGGGGAGGCACTAGCGACCTACAATGAGCAGTTCTTC
>TRBV27|TRBJ2-5|.|.
CASSLGTGDAGRETQYF
TGTGCCAGCAGTTTAGGGACCGGGGACGCGGGAAGGGAGACCCAGTACTTC
>TRBV29-1|TRBJ2-7|.|TRBD2
CSVRLAGGNEQYF
TGCAGCGTGAGGCTAGCGGGAGGTAACGAGCAGTACTTC
>TRBV15|TRBJ2-1|once|TRBD2
CATSRVSSGSFNEQFF
TGTGCCACCAGCAGAGTGTCTAGCGGGAGCTTCAATGAGCAGTTCTTC